This T cell receptor (beta chain) came from a study of CXCR3-negative and CXCR3-positive naive CD8 T cells. The study's findings and limits: TRB CDR3s were more hydrophobic in CXCR3-positive than in CXCR3-negative naive cells.

Naive CD8+ T cells displayed a CD45RO-CCR7+CD27+CD95- phenotype. The authors prepared UMI-labeled TRB cDNA libraries by 5' RACE. TCRdb processed the 5' RACE reads again and assigns one entry to each CDR3 protein, with no DNA. The sample data list 85,000 to 90,000 distinct CDR3 sequences. The CDR3 runs 13 residues. In regard to this clonotype: The antigen remains undetermined.

The chain recombines TRBV12-3 or TRBV12-4 with TRBJ2-1; TCRdb outputs TRBD1, but without DNA this stays unchecked. This clonotype originated in a human donor in good health. Some clones in this sample may be carry-over from other donors' samples. Sequenced material: naive CXCR3+ CD8+ T cells from blood. Subset denoted: CD45RO-CCR7+CD27+CD95- naive CD8+ T cells expressing CXCR3 (TNR3+). CDR3 region: CASSPGQNNEQFF.